This TCR beta chain was observed in a study of glioma-infiltrating T cells after dendritic cell vaccination. Study results and limitations: Patients with more pretreatment TILs had longer time to progression and survival.

On this clone itself: The antigen is undetermined.

The V and J ends lost 4 bases and 6 bases respectively, with 15 bases between them. The CDR3 has 14 amino acids. Germline CDR1 and CDR2: MGHDK and SYGVNS. Selection required adequate fresh-frozen tumor tissue plus more than two years' survival data. Input was approximately 2 ug genomic DNA, or all available if less. The primer mix had 60 V beta and 13 J beta primers. TCRdb's copy holds only in-frame clones and misses some; the assay was immunoSEQ multiplex PCR. Of around 32,000 clones detected, 90% appear once; the ten largest clones hold 2.2%. Source: blood, taken before dendritic cell vaccination. The V call is TRBV25-1, the J call TRBJ1-1; D is perhaps TRBD1 (5 bases). The TCR originated in a human donor with glioblastoma. The CDR3 DNA is TGTGCCAGCAGTGCAGGGCCCTCGAGGTCTGAAGCTTTCTTT. This sequence encodes CASSAGPSRSEAFF.